These T cell receptor beta chains were read from a single sample in a study of CD8+ T cells in alopecia areata. Assay: immunoSEQ multiplex PCR; the TCRdb copy retains only in-frame clones and omits some. This sample has 150,000 to 200,000 clones; around three fifths occur once, and the top ten carry 1.3%. The sample here was CD4+ T cells sorted from blood, taken around week 49, from a patient treated with tofacitinib. Receptors originate from a human donor with alopecia areata. The conserved cysteine and the conserved F or W are not part of the CDR3 here. Expanded clones get a size class; other rows say once, few or many, or leave the size out.

V gene: TRBV14; clone size: few; CDR3 protein: ARDPRGCNQPQH
V gene: TRBV29-1; clone size: NA; CDR3 protein: SVRLIRTDTQY
V gene: TRBV25-1; clone size: NA; CDR3 protein: ASSEQGLRGYT
V gene: TRBV19; clone size: NA; CDR3 protein: ASSSSSEQIYGYT
V gene: TRBV12-5; clone size: NA; CDR3 protein: ASGSDYGHLL
V gene: TRBV7-3; clone size: once; CDR3 protein: ASSPGQGAHYGYT
V gene: TRBV2; clone size: NA; CDR3 protein: ASSLQVSTGETQY
V gene: TRBV4-1; clone size: NA; CDR3 protein: ASSPTGGKTNYGYT
V gene: TRBV29-1; clone size: NA; CDR3 protein: SVDARGSGNTIY
V gene: TRBV19; clone size: NA; CDR3 protein: ASGYSNQPQH
V gene: TRBV30; clone size: NA; CDR3 protein: AWSVLERNQPQH
V gene: TRBV2; clone size: NA; CDR3 protein: AGSLDSNQPQH
V gene: TRBV7-9; clone size: NA; CDR3 protein: ASSLVPTNSPLH
V gene: TRBV5-1; clone size: NA; CDR3 protein: ASSLRQGKNYGYT
V gene: TRBV6-6; clone size: NA; CDR3 protein: ASSPGRGSNQPQH